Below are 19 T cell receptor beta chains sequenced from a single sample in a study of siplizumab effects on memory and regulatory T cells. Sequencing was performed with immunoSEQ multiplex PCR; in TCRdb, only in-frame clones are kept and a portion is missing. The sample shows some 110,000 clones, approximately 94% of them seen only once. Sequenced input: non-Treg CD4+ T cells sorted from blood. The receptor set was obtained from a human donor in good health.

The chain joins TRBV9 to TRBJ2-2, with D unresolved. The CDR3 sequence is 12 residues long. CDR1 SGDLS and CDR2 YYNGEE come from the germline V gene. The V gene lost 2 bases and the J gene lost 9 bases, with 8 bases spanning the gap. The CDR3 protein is CASSVPSRELFF. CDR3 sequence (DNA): TGTGCCAGCAGCGTTCCCAGCCGGGAGCTGTTTTTT.

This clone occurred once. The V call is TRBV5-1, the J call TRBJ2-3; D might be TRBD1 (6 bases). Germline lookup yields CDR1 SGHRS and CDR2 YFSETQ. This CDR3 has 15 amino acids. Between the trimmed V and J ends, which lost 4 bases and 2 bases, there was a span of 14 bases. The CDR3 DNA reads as TGCGCCAGCAGCGGTGGACAGTCTTACACAGATACGCAGTATTTT. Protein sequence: CASSGGQSYTDTQYF.

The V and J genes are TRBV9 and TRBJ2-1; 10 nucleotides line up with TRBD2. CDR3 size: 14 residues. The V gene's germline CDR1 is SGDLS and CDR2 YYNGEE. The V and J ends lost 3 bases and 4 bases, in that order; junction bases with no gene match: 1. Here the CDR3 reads CASSALAGYNEQFF. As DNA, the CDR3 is TGTGCCAGCAGCGCACTAGCGGGGTACAATGAGCAGTTCTTC.

The CDR3: CASRLEMNTEAFF. DNA of the CDR3: TGTGCCAGCCGACTGGAGATGAACACTGAAGCTTTCTTT. V and J are TRBV6-4 and TRBJ1-1, with D unresolved. CDR3 length: 13 amino acids. The germline CDR1 and CDR2 sequences are MRHNA and SNTAGT. Trimming pared 8 bases from V and 0 bases from J, leaving 10 bases between.

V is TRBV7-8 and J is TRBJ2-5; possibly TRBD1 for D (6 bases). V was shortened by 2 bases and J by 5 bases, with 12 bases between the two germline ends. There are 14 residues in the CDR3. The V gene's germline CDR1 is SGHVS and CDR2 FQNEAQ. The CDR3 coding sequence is TGTGCCAGCAGCTTATCAGGGGTTTTGGAGACCCAGTACTTC. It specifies CASSLSGVLETQYF.

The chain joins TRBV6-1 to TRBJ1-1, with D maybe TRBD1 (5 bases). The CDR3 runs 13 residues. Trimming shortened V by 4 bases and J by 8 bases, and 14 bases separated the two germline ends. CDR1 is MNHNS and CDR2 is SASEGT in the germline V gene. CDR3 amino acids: CASSGGWSGEAFF. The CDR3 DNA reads TGTGCCAGCAGTGGGGGCTGGTCCGGGGAAGCTTTCTTT.

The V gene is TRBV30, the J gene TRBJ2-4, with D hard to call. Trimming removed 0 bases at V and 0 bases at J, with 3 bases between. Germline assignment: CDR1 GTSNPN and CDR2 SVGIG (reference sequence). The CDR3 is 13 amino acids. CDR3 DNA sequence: TGTGCCTGGAGTGTTCTAGCCAAAAACATTCAGTACTTC. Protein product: CAWSVLAKNIQYF.

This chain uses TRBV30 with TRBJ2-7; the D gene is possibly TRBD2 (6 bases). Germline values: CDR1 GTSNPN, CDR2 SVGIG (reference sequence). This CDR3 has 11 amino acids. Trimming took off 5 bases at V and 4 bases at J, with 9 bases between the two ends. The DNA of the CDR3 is TGTGCCTGGGGGACTTGGTACGAGCAGTACTTC. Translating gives CAWGTWYEQYF.

The CDR3 bases are TGTGCCAGCAGCCCTGGGACAGGGGAGGCGAACACTGAAGCTTTCTTT. Its protein is CASSPGTGEANTEAFF. V usage is TRBV13 and J usage is TRBJ1-1, with 10 bases matching TRBD1. The CDR3 is 16 amino acids. Per germline, CDR1 PRHDT and CDR2 FYEKMQ (reference sequence). Trimming took 5 bases from V and 1 from J; bases not matched to a gene: 7.

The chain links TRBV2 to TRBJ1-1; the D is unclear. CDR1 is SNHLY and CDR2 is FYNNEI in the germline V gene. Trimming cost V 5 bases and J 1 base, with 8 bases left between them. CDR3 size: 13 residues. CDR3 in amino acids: CASSTDTNTEAFF. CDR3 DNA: TGTGCCAGCAGTACCGACACGAACACTGAAGCTTTCTTT.

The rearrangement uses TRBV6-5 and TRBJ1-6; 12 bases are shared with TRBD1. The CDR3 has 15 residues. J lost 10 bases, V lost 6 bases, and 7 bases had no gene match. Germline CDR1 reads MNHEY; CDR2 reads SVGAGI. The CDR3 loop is CASSLRDRGPSPLHF. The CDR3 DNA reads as TGTGCCAGCAGCCTCCGGGACAGGGGGCCCTCACCCCTCCACTTT.

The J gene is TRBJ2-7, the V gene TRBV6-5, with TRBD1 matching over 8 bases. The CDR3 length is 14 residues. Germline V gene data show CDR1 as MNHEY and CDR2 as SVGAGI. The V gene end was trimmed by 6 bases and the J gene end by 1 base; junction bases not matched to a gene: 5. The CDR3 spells CASSRTGTSYEQYF. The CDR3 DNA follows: TGTGCCAGCAGCCGGACAGGGACATCCTACGAGCAGTACTTC.

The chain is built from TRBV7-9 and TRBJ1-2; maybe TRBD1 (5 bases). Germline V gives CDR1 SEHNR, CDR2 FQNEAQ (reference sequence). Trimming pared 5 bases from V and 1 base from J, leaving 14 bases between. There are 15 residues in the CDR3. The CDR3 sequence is CASSRDAGLNYGYTF. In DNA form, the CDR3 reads TGTGCCAGCAGCCGGGACGCAGGCCTTAACTATGGCTACACCTTC.

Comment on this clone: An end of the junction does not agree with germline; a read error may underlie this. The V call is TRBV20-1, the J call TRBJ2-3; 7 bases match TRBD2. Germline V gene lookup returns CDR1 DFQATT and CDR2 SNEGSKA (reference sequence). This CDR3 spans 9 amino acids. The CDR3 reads CSASPGRFF. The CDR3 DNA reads TGCAGTGCTAGTCCCGGGAGGTTTTTT.

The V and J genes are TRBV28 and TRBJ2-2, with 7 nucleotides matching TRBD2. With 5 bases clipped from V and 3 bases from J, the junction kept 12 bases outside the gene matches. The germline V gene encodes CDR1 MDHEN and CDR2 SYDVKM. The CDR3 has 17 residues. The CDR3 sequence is CASSLPLQSGDTGELFF. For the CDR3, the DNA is TGTGCCAGCAGTCTCCCCCTACAGAGCGGGGACACCGGGGAGCTGTTTTTT.

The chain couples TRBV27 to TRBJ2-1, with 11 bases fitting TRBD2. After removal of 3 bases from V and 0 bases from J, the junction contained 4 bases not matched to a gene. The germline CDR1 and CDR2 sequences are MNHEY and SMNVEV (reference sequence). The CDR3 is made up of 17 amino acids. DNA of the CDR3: TGTGCCAGCAGTTTCCGTACTAGCGGGAGCTCCTACAATGAGCAGTTCTTC. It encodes CASSFRTSGSSYNEQFF.

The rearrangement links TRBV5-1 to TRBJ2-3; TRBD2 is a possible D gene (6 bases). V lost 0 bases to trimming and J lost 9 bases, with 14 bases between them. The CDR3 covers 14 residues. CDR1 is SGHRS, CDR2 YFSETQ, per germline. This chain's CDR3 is CASSLEASEKTQYF. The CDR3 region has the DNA TGCGCCAGCAGCTTGGAGGCTAGCGAAAAGACGCAGTATTTT. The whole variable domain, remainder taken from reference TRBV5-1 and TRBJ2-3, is KAGVTQTPRYLIKTRGQQVTLSCSPISGHRSVSWYQQTPGQGLQFLFEYFSETQRNKGNFPGRFSGRQFSNSRSEMNVSTLELGDSALYLCASSLEASEKTQYFGPGTRLTVL.

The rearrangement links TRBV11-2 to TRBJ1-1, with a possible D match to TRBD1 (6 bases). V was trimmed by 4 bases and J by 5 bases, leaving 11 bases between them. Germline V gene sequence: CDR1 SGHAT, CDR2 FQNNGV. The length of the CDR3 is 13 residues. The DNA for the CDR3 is TGTGCCAGCAGCTCAAGGAGGGGGACTGAAGCTTTCTTT. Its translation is CASSSRRGTEAFF.

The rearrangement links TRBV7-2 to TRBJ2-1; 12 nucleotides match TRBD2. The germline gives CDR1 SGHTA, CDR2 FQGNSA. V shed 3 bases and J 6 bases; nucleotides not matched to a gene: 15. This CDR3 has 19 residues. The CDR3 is CASSFGPATLAGGPNEQFF. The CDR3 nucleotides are TGTGCCAGCAGCTTTGGTCCGGCTACACTAGCGGGGGGCCCCAATGAGCAGTTCTTC.